Sequencing of this T cell receptor (beta chain) was carried out in a study of blood T cells in healthy people across ages. Study-wide background: When template switching was applied, about one barcoded beta molecule was captured per two T cells.

There are many counts of this clonotype. The second PCR ran roughly 6 to 11 cycles with a sample-barcoded 5' primer and J-beta primers. MiXCR, run by TCRdb on the 5' RACE reads, gives a single entry per CDR3 protein. The sample carries about 930,000 distinct CDR3 sequences, roughly 29% recorded once. Each sample gave at least 7 million isolated PBMCs. The same data also contributed to another study, on T cells of mothers and their children.

Sample: blood. The sequence was obtained from a woman aged 40 to 55 in good health.

The CDR3 region is CASSFQGAGANVLTF. CDR3 nucleotides: TGTGCCAGCAGTTTCCAGGGCGCTGGGGCCAACGTCCTGACTTTC. The chain carries TRBV12-3 or TRBV12-4 and TRBJ2-6; D is possibly TRBD1 (5 bases). This CDR3 has 15 amino acids. Trimming stripped 3 bases from V and 2 bases from J, with 8 bases between.